This is a list of T cell receptor beta chains from one sample in a study of monozygotic twins with inflammatory bowel disease. Reanalyzing the 5' RACE reads, TCRdb keeps one entry per CDR3 protein, without DNA. The data show tens of thousands of distinct CDR3 sequences, and the top ten clones hold approximately 7.4%. The source material was blood. The origin of the receptors is a human donor with ulcerative colitis or Crohn's disease, or a healthy co-twin of an affected twin (not recorded which). Each CDR3 is given with its conserved first and last residue. Expanded clones are given a class, and other clones once, few, many or no size at all.

>-|TRBJ2-2|TRBV5-1
CGSSLASNTGELFF
>-|TRBJ2-1|TRBV27
CASSFDLSPLNEQFF
>-|TRBJ1-4|TRBV20-1
CSAQTGTENEKLFF
>-|TRBJ2-3|TRBV7-2
CASSRDRGTDTQYF
>-|TRBJ1-5|TRBV5-4
CASSVGGGRGNQPQHF
>-|TRBJ1-2|TRBV20-1
CSARLRKGQLPANYGYTF
>-|TRBJ2-1|TRBV11-2
CASSLVTVKNEQFF
>-|TRBJ2-3|TRBV20-1
CSANGDSFATDTQYF
>-|TRBJ1-5|TRBV5-1
CASSRRTGGSNQPQHF
>-|TRBJ2-2|TRBV29-1
CSVEAGNTGELFF
>-|TRBJ2-7|TRBV14
CASSQESPIPYEQYF
>-|TRBJ2-5|TRBV5-5
CASSFGSGGVETQYF
>-|TRBJ2-1|TRBV20-1
CSARDLIAGDYNEQFF
>-|TRBJ2-1|TRBV12-3/TRBV12-4
CASSKYNEQFF
>-|TRBJ2-2|TRBV5-1
CASSSPGQSFTGELFF
>-|TRBJ1-3|TRBV6-5
CASSYRQGGGNTIYF
>-|TRBJ1-2|TRBV10-3
CAISQGLYGYTF
>-|TRBJ1-4|TRBV3-1
CASSQGEREKLFF
>-|TRBJ1-6|TRBV7-2
CASSSGALYNSPLHF
>-|TRBJ1-1|TRBV18
CASSREAGRNTEAFF
>-|TRBJ2-5|TRBV7-2
CASSSRPQETQYF
>-|TRBJ2-3|TRBV5-5
CASNPDRVFQNTQYF
>-|TRBJ2-2|TRBV5-1
CASSQPGQANTGELFF
>large|TRBJ1-1|TRBV13
CASSLSLGKATEAFF
>-|TRBJ2-3|TRBV29-1
CSVELGGRGDTQYF
>-|TRBJ2-7|TRBV5-1
CASSGQNYEQYF
>-|TRBJ2-3|TRBV11-2
CASSRQPSDTQYF
>-|TRBJ2-5|TRBV7-9
CASSRHGLVETQYF